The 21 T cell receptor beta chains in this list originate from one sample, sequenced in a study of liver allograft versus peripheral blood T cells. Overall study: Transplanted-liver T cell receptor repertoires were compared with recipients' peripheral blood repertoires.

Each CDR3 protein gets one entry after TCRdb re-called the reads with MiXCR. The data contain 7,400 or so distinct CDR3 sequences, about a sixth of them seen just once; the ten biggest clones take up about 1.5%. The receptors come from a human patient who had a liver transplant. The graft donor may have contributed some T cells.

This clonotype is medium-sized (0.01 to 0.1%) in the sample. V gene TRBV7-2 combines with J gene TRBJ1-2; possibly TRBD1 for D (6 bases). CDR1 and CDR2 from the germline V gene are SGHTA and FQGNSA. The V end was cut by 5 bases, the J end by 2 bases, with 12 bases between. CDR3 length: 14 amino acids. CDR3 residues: CASSRRDINYGYTF. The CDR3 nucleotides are TGTGCCAGCAGCCGACGGGACATCAACTATGGCTACACCTTC.

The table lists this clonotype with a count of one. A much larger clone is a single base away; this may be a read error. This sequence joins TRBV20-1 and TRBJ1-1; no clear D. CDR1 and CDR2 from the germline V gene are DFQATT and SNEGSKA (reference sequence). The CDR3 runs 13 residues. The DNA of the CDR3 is TGCATTGCTAGGAAGGCAACGAACACTGAAGCTTTCTTT. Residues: CIARKATNTEAFF.

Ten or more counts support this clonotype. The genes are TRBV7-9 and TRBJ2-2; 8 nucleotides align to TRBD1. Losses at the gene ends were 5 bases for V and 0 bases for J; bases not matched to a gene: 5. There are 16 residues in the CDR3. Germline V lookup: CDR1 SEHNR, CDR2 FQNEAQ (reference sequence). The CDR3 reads CASSTYRGSNTGELFF. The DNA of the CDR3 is TGTGCCAGCAGCACCTACAGGGGGTCGAACACCGGGGAGCTGTTTTTT.

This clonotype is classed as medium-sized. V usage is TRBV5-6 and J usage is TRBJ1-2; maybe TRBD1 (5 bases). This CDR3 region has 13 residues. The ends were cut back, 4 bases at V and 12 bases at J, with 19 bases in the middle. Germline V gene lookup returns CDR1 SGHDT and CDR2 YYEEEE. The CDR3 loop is CASSRPGRLVNTF. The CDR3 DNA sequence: TGTGCCAGCAGCCGACCGGGACGACTCGTCAACACCTTC.

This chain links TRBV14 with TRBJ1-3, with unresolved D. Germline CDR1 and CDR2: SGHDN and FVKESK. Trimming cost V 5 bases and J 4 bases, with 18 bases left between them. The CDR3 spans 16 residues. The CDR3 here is CASSSRTPINGNTIYF. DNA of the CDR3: TGTGCCAGCAGCTCCCGGACTCCAATTAACGGAAACACCATATATTTT.

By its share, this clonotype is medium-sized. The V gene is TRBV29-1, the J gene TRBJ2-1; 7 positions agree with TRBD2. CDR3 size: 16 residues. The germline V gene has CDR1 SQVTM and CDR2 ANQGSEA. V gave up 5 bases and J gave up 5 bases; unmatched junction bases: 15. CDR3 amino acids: CSVPPSTSRRDNEQFF. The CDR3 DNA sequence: TGCAGCGTTCCTCCTTCGACTAGCCGTAGGGACAATGAGCAGTTCTTC.

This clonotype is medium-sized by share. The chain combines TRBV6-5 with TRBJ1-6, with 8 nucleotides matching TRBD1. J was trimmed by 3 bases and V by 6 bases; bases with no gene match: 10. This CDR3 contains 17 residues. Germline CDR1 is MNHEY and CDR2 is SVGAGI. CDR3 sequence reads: CASSRTGRILYNSPLHF. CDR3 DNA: TGTGCCAGCAGCCGGACAGGGCGAATTCTCTATAATTCACCCCTCCACTTT.

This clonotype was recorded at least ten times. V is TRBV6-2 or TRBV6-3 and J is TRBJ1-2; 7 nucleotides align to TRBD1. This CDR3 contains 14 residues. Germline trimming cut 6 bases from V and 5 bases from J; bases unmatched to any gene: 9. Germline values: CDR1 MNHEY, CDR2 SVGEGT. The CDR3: CASRRQGSEYGYTF. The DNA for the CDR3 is TGTGCCAGCAGAAGACAGGGCTCGGAGTATGGCTACACCTTC.

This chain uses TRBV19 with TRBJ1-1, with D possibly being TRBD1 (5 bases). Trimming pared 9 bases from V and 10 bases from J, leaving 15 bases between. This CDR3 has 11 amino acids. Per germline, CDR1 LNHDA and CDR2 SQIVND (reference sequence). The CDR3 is CASPWSGGAFF. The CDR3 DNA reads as TGTGCCAGCCCCTGGTCGGGGGGAGCTTTCTTT.

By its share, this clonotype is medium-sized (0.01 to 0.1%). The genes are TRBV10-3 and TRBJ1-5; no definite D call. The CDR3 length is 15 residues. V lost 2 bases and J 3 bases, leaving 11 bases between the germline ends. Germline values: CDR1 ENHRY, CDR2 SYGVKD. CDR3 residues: CAISEGFTLNQPQHF. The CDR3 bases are TGTGCCATCAGTGAGGGTTTTACCCTCAATCAGCCCCAGCATTTT.

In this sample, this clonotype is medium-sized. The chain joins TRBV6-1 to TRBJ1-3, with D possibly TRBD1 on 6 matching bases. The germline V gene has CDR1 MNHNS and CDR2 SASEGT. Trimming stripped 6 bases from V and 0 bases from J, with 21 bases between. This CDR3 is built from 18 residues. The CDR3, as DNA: TGTGCCAGCAGCTATCAGGGGAAAGTGAAAAGCTCTGGAAACACCATATATTTT. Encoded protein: CASSYQGKVKSSGNTIYF.

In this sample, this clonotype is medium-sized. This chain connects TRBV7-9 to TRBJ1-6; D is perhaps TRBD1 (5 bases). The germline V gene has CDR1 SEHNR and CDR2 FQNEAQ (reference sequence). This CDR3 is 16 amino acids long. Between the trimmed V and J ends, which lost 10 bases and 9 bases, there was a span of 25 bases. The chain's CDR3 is CATGREGNRFGSPLHF. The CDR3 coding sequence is TGTGCCACCGGCAGGGAAGGGAATCGGTTCGGTTCACCCCTCCACTTT.

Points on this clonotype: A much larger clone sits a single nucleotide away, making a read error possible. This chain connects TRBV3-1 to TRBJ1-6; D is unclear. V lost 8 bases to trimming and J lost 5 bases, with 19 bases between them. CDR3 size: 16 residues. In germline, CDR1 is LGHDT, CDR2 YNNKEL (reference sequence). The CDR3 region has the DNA TGTGCCAGCGGCCGACGGGCCTTAGTCCATAATTCACCCCTCCACTTT. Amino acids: CASGRRALVHNSPLHF.

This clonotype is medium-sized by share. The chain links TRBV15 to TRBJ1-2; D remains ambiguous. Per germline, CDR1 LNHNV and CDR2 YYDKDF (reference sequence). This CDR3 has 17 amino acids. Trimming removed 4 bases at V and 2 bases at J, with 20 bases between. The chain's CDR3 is CATSIHPDGRLNYGYTF. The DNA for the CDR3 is TGTGCCACCAGCATTCACCCTGACGGACGGTTGAACTATGGCTACACCTTC.

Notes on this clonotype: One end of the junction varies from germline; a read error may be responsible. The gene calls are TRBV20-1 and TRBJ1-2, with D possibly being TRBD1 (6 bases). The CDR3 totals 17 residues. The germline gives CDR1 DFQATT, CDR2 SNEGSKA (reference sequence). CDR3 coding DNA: TGCAGTGCCAGAGGAACAGGGTCCTCGGGGAAGGGCTATGGCTACACCTTC. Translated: CSARGTGSSGKGYGYTF.

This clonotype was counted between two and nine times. The CDR3 nucleotides are TGTGCCAGCAGCTGGAGGAGGGGGGGTATGGATACGCAGTATTTT. Translation: CASSWRRGGMDTQYF. The chain is built from TRBV7-9 and TRBJ2-3, with a tentative D call TRBD2 (7 bases). The CDR3 totals 15 residues. Germline V gene lookup returns CDR1 SEHNR and CDR2 FQNEAQ (reference sequence). The V and J ends lost 4 bases and 6 bases respectively, with 17 bases between them.

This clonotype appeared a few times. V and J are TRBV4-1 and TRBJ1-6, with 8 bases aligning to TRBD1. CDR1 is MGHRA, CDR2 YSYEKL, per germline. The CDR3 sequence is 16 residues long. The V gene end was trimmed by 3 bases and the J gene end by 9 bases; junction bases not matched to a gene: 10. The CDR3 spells CASSHPGQGAGSPLHF. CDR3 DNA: TGCGCCAGCAGCCACCCCGGGCAGGGGGCTGGTTCACCCCTCCACTTT.

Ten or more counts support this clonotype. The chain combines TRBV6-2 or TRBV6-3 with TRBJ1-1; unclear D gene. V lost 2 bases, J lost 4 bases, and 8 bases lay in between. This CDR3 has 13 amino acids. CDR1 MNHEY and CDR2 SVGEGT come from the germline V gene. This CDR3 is CASSYRDGTEAFF. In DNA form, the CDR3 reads TGTGCCAGCAGTTACCGCGACGGCACTGAAGCTTTCTTT.

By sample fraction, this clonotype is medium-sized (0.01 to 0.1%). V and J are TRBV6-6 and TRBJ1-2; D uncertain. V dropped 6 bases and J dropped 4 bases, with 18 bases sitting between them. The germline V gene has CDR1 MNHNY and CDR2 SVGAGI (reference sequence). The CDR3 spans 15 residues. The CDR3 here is CASSRPVGYSYGYTF. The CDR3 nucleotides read TGTGCCAGCAGCCGTCCGGTCGGGTATAGCTATGGCTACACCTTC.

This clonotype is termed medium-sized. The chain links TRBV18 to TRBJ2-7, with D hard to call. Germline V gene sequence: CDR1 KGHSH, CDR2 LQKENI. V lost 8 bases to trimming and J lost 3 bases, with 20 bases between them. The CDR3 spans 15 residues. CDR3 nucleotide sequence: TGTGCCAGCGCACTCGAACCAGGTTACGGCTACGAGCAGTACTTC. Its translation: CASALEPGYGYEQYF.

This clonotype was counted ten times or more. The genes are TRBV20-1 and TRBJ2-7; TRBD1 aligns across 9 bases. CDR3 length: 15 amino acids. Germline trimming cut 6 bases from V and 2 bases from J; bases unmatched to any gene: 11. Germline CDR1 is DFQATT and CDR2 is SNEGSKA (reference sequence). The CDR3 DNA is TGCAGTGCACTCCGCCCGGACAGGGGCCCCTACGAGCAGTACTTC. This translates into CSALRPDRGPYEQYF.